These 25 T cell receptor beta chains share one sample of origin, sequenced in a study of blood T cell repertoires in COVID-19. The protocol was immunoSEQ multiplex PCR, while the TCRdb copy is restricted to in-frame clones and leaves out a portion. The data contain 91,000 or so clones, around nine tenths of them singletons. Sample: peripheral blood. These receptors came from a human donor in a cohort sampled during active COVID-19.

The CDR3 DNA follows: TGTGCCAGTGGGCAGGGGAGTTTTAATGAAAAACTGTTTTTT. As protein: CASGQGSFNEKLFF. The chain is built from TRBV9 and TRBJ1-4; possibly TRBD1 for D (6 bases). Germline V gives CDR1 SGDLS, CDR2 YYNGEE. Trimming shortened V by 8 bases and J by 4 bases, and 15 bases separated the two germline ends. The CDR3 spans 14 residues.

This chain connects TRBV5-1 to TRBJ2-7; a possible D gene is TRBD2 (5 bases). The length of the CDR3 is 14 residues. V gave up 0 bases and J gave up 4 bases, with 11 bases separating them. The germline gives CDR1 SGHRS, CDR2 YFSETQ. CDR3 sequence (DNA): TGCGCCAGCAGCTTGGCTATCCCGGGGTACGAGCAGTACTTC. Translation: CASSLAIPGYEQYF. The full variable domain, with the rest looked up from reference TRBV5-1 and TRBJ2-7, is KAGVTQTPRYLIKTRGQQVTLSCSPISGHRSVSWYQQTPGQGLQFLFEYFSETQRNKGNFPGRFSGRQFSNSRSEMNVSTLELGDSALYLCASSLAIPGYEQYFGPGTRLTVT.

The J gene is TRBJ2-2, the V gene TRBV19; D is perhaps TRBD2 (6 bases). The CDR3 is 14 residues long. With 2 bases removed from V and 9 bases from J, the gap between germline ends came to 13 bases. CDR1 LNHDA and CDR2 SQIVND come from the germline V gene (reference sequence). CDR3 in amino acids: CASSIRRENRELFF. CDR3 DNA sequence: TGTGCCAGTAGTATAAGACGGGAGAACCGGGAGCTGTTTTTT.

The chain links TRBV12-3 or TRBV12-4 to TRBJ2-1; no definite D call. The CDR3 sequence is 11 residues long. The V end was cut by 6 bases, the J end by 8 bases, with 8 bases between. In nucleotides, the CDR3 is TGTGCCAGCAGCAAGAGCTATGAGCAGTTCTTC. Its protein is CASSKSYEQFF.

The chain links TRBV15 to TRBJ2-7; 10 bases match TRBD1. After removal of 3 bases from V and 4 bases from J, the junction contained 3 bases not matched to a gene. The germline V gene encodes CDR1 LNHNV and CDR2 YYDKDF (reference sequence). CDR3 length equals 14 residues. CDR3 sequence: CATSSGQGDYEQYF. CDR3 coding DNA: TGTGCCACCAGCAGCGGACAGGGGGATTACGAGCAGTACTTC.

This chain connects TRBV7-8 to TRBJ2-5, with 7 positions matching TRBD1. Trimming cost V 5 bases and J 5 bases; bases outside gene matches: 8. CDR3 length: 14 residues. Germline CDR1 and CDR2: SGHVS and FQNEAQ. This CDR3 is CASSLIKQGETQYF. In DNA, the CDR3 is TGTGCCAGCAGCCTAATCAAACAGGGGGAGACCCAGTACTTC.

The chain uses TRBV7-9 and TRBJ1-3, with unresolved D. Germline lookup yields CDR1 SEHNR and CDR2 FQNEAQ (reference sequence). The CDR3 covers 15 residues. V was cut by 1 base and J by 0 bases, with 7 bases left in between. For the CDR3, the DNA is TGTGCCAGCAGCTTAGTGGAGAGCTCTGGAAACACCATATATTTT. This sequence encodes CASSLVESSGNTIYF.

The V gene is TRBV28, the J gene TRBJ2-6, with D perhaps TRBD1 (6 bases). The CDR3 covers 20 residues. Trimming removed 4 bases at V and 0 bases at J, with 22 bases between. The germline gives CDR1 MDHEN, CDR2 SYDVKM. The CDR3 DNA sequence: TGTGCCAGCAGTTCCTACCACGGGACATTATCTCACTCTGGGGCCAACGTCCTGACTTTC. Translated: CASSSYHGTLSHSGANVLTF.

The V call is TRBV7-9, the J call TRBJ1-4; no clear D gene. Germline V gives CDR1 SEHNR, CDR2 FQNEAQ (reference sequence). The CDR3 loop spans 15 amino acids. The V gene lost 5 bases and the J gene lost 4 bases, with 14 bases spanning the gap. As DNA, the CDR3 is TGTGCCAGCAGCCCGGAGAGAGTCATTAATGAAAAACTGTTTTTT. As protein: CASSPERVINEKLFF. Looking up the rest from reference TRBV7-9 and TRBJ1-4 gives the full variable domain: DTGVSQNPRHKITKRGQNVTFRCDPISEHNRLYWYRQTLGQGPEFLTYFQNEAQLEKSRLLSDRFSAERPKGSFSTLEIQRTEQGDSAMYLCASSPERVINEKLFFGSGTQLSVL.

The rearrangement links TRBV19 to TRBJ1-6; 8 bases fit TRBD1. Unmatched junction bases numbered 16, after V lost 5 bases and J lost 7 bases. CDR1 is LNHDA, CDR2 SQIVND, per germline (reference sequence). This CDR3 is built from 18 residues. CDR3 coding DNA: TGTGCCAGTAGTTCTCAGGACAGGGCTTTCAGCGGCAATTCACCCCTCCACTTT. This sequence encodes CASSSQDRAFSGNSPLHF.

The chain has TRBV21-1 and TRBJ1-1; TRBD1 is taken as the D call from the table, unchecked against the DNA. TRBV21-1 is listed as a pseudogene. This CDR3 has 17 amino acids. CDR3 amino acids: CASSKWCITGGLTEAFF. CDR3 bases: TGTGCCAGCAGCAAATGGTGCATAACAGGGGGCTTGACTGAAGCTTTCTTT.

This sequence joins TRBV6-5 and TRBJ2-7; 8 nucleotides align to TRBD2. CDR3 length equals 13 residues. V shed 7 bases, J shed 7 bases, and the junction held 9 bases outside the gene matches. The germline gives CDR1 MNHEY, CDR2 SVGAGI. The CDR3 region is CASTPGGPGEQYF. CDR3 sequence (DNA): TGTGCCAGCACGCCGGGGGGGCCGGGTGAGCAGTACTTC.

This chain uses TRBV29-1 with TRBJ2-1, with 7 bases lining up with TRBD2. The length of the CDR3 is 14 residues. V was clipped by 5 bases and J by 0 bases; unmatched bases: 4. The V gene's germline CDR1 is SQVTM and CDR2 ANQGSEA. The CDR3 spells CSVTGGSSYNEQFF. Written as DNA, the CDR3 is TGCAGCGTTACGGGGGGTAGCTCCTACAATGAGCAGTTCTTC.

The chain uses TRBV6-5 and TRBJ2-5; TRBD2 agrees at 12 bases. Per the germline V gene, CDR1 is MNHEY and CDR2 is SVGAGI. Trimming removed 8 bases from V and 0 bases from J; junction bases left unmatched: 4. The CDR3 covers 15 residues. CDR3 region: CASRLAGVNQETQYF. The CDR3 DNA follows: TGTGCCAGCCGACTAGCGGGGGTAAACCAAGAGACCCAGTACTTC.

The CDR3 nucleotides are TGTGCCAGCAGCGGAGACCGGGACAGGTATGATCAAGTTACCTACGAGCAGTACTTC. Protein: CASSGDRDRYDQVTYEQYF. The chain joins TRBV11-2 to TRBJ2-7; 8 bases line up with TRBD1. This CDR3 spans 19 amino acids. Germline trimming cut 5 bases from V and 2 bases from J; bases unmatched to any gene: 20. The germline gives CDR1 SGHAT, CDR2 FQNNGV.

The chain uses TRBV28 and TRBJ1-5; no reliable D call. This CDR3 region has 13 residues. Germline CDR1 MDHEN, CDR2 SYDVKM. V lost 5 bases and J 1 base, leaving 6 bases between the germline ends. The CDR3 bases are TGTGCCAGCAGTGCACAGAGCAATCAGCCCCAGCATTTT. It specifies CASSAQSNQPQHF.

CDR3 loop: CASRGQGKPYEQYF. CDR3 DNA sequence: TGTGCCAGCAGGGGACAGGGGAAGCCCTACGAGCAGTACTTC. The V and J genes are TRBV5-4 and TRBJ2-7, with 10 bases lining up with TRBD1. This CDR3 contains 14 residues. The germline V gene has CDR1 SGHNT and CDR2 YYREEE (reference sequence). The trim removed 5 bases at V and 2 bases at J, leaving 4 bases unmatched.

CDR3 region: CASSERGRGYEQYF. The DNA of the CDR3 is TGTGCCAGCAGCGAGCGGGGGAGGGGCTACGAGCAGTACTTC. This chain uses TRBV4-2 with TRBJ2-7, with 8 bases matching TRBD2. CDR1 LGHNA and CDR2 YNFKEQ come from the germline V gene. The junction had 6 bases not matched to a gene; V was cut back by 5 bases and J by 3 bases. The CDR3 runs to 14 residues.

V and J are TRBV5-5 and TRBJ1-1, with D uncertain. Germline CDR1 SGHKS, CDR2 YYEKEE (reference sequence). This CDR3 has 13 amino acids. V dropped 1 base and J dropped 3 bases, with 7 bases sitting between them. In DNA, the CDR3 is TGTGCCAGCAGCTTGTGGCCGTACACTGAAGCTTTCTTT. This gives the protein CASSLWPYTEAFF.

The rearrangement joins TRBV9 to TRBJ2-1; 11 bases fit TRBD1. V dropped 4 bases and J dropped 5; count of bases not matched to a gene: 8. This CDR3 has 16 amino acids. From germline, CDR1 is SGDLS and CDR2 YYNGEE. CDR3 sequence: CASSPWTGGANNEQFF. CDR3 in DNA: TGTGCCAGCAGCCCCTGGACAGGGGGCGCTAACAATGAGCAGTTCTTC.

This clone appeared a single time. This sequence joins TRBV6-5 and TRBJ1-4; 7 bases agree with TRBD1. Germline V gene data show CDR1 as MNHEY and CDR2 as SVGAGI. V shed 4 bases, J shed 8 bases, and the junction held 7 bases outside the gene matches. This CDR3 is built from 14 residues. The CDR3 is CASSSPGQKEKLFF. CDR3 DNA: TGTGCCAGCAGTTCCCCGGGACAGAAGGAAAAACTGTTTTTT.

This chain links TRBV5-1 with TRBJ2-3; D unclear. Looked up from germline, CDR1 is SGHRS and CDR2 is YFSETQ. Trimming stripped 0 bases from V and 0 bases from J, with 5 bases between. This CDR3 comprises 14 residues. CDR3 coding DNA: TGCGCCAGCAGCTTGGCGGAGAGCACAGATACGCAGTATTTT. It codes for CASSLAESTDTQYF.

This chain uses TRBV18 with TRBJ2-7, with 7 bases lining up with TRBD1. Losses at the gene ends were 6 bases for V and 7 bases for J; bases not matched to a gene: 9. Germline V lookup: CDR1 KGHSH, CDR2 LQKENI. The CDR3 is 13 residues long. Here the CDR3 reads CASSRGRGEEQYF. The DNA for the CDR3 is TGTGCCAGCTCTAGGGGGCGCGGAGAAGAGCAGTACTTC.

The rearrangement uses TRBV11-2 and TRBJ2-3; no firm D call. Trimming shortened V by 1 base and J by 6 bases, and 14 bases separated the two germline ends. CDR1 and CDR2 (germline): SGHAT, FQNNGV. The CDR3 is made up of 15 amino acids. The CDR3 bases are TGTGCCAGCAGCTTAGTCGAGTCAGACTTGGATACGCAGTATTTT. Encoded protein: CASSLVESDLDTQYF.

The chain recombines TRBV10-2 with TRBJ2-1; no definite D call. The length of the CDR3 is 14 residues. The germline CDR1 and CDR2 sequences are WSHSY and SAAADI. The ends were cut back, 4 bases at V and 7 bases at J, with 14 bases in the middle. The CDR3 sequence is CASSVIAAWNEQFF. The CDR3 coding sequence is TGCGCCAGCAGTGTTATAGCAGCATGGAATGAGCAGTTCTTC.